This T cell receptor (beta chain) was recovered during a study of chemoradiotherapy in HPV16-positive cancers. Data came from immunoSEQ multiplex PCR; TCRdb stores just in-frame clones and leaves some out. The sample carries about 32,000 clones, approximately 90% recorded once. The V gene lost 4 bases and the J gene lost 3 bases, with 10 bases spanning the gap. Germline V gene sequence: CDR1 SQVTM, CDR2 ANQGSEA. CDR3 length equals 12 residues. About this clone itself: What it recognizes is unknown.

General study results and limits: Candidate HPV-specific clones and E7-related TCR motifs grew in tumor during treatment.

The source was blood, collected from a patient who underwent chemoradiotherapy. This sequence joins TRBV29-1 and TRBJ2-7; D is perhaps TRBD1 (5 bases). The receptor was isolated from a human donor with HPV-associated anogenital cancer. This CDR3 reads CSVGQLDYEQYF. DNA of the CDR3: TGCAGCGTTGGACAGCTTGACTACGAGCAGTACTTC.